In its sample, the clone carrying this T cell receptor beta chain was seen a few times. This CDR3 comprises 14 residues. Trimming took off 5 bases at V and 4 bases at J, with 11 bases between the two ends. Germline CDR1 and CDR2: MNHNY and SVGAGI (reference sequence). MiXCR, run by TCRdb on the 5' RACE reads, gives a single entry per CDR3 protein. The sample holds some 150,000 distinct CDR3 sequences; over 15% are singletons and the top ten take 2% to 2.5%. This specimen belongs to a study of T-cell memory formation after mild COVID-19. Material: PBMCs or a T cell subset sorted from them (not recorded which). The receptor comes from an adult woman who had mild COVID-19 (a few samples of this study predate the infection). Cell type and time point are not known. J is TRBJ2-2 and V is TRBV6-6, with D uncertain. The CDR3 DNA reads TGTGCCAGCAGTCCTGTCCGGACCACCGGGGAGCTGTTTTTT. Translation gives CASSPVRTTGELFF.